This T cell receptor (beta chain) was identified in a study of OX40 agonist ivuxolimab in advanced cancers. Here immunoSEQ multiplex PCR was the method, and the copy in TCRdb shows in-frame clones only, minus some. The sample carries about 94,000 clones, more than 85% recorded once. For this clone: Antigen unknown.

General observations from the study: Individuals who were partial responders at 0.1-3.0 mg/kg had clonal expansion that ranked among the lowest.

Trimming left V 6 bases short and J 4 bases short, with 16 bases between. The CDR3 contains 15 residues. The germline CDR1 and CDR2 sequences are LNHDA and SQIVND (reference sequence). This specimen consisted of CD4+ or CD8+ T cells sorted from blood, obtained in a trial of the OX40 agonist ivuxolimab. The chain couples TRBV19 to TRBJ2-1; D might be TRBD2 (5 bases). This clonotype originated in an adult with an advanced solid tumor such as melanoma, head and neck, liver or kidney cancer. DNA for the CDR3: TGTGCCAGTAGCGCCTCCGGAGGCCCTTACAATGAGCAGTTCTTC. Encoded protein: CASSASGGPYNEQFF.